Below, one T cell receptor beta chain is given with its context. What it binds is not known. As for time point: newly diagnosed GD, antithyroid drugs for less than 3 months. There was RNA extracted from PBMCs, and the TCR library was made from it. Patients with Graves' disease were diagnosed by American Thyroid Association guidelines. Construction of the TCR beta libraries employed iRepertoire HTBI primers in conjunction with Arm-PCR of CDR3 regions. TCRdb reprocessed the multiplex PCR reads with MiXCR, giving one entry per CDR3 protein. The repertoire includes a few hundred thousand distinct CDR3 sequences, approximately 15% of them detected once, and around 27% sits in the top ten. This specimen comes from a study of regulatory T cells in long-lasting Graves disease. Across the study: Duration of antithyroid drug therapy among newly diagnosed Graves' patients was under 3 months.

Study-level results: Those with persistent Graves' had less TCR diversity than newly diagnosed patients.

The length of the CDR3 is 13 residues. Germline loops: CDR1 MGHRA, CDR2 YSYEKL. Trimming took 8 bases from V and 1 from J; bases not matched to a gene: 5. This sample also appeared in a second study, on T cells in Graves' hyperthyroidism and ophthalmopathy. That report notes: The HTBI primer set was used in a first-round RT-PCR of the TCR CDR3.

This clonotype originated in a man aged 35 to 55 with Graves disease. The chain couples TRBV4-1 to TRBJ2-7, with 7 nucleotides matching TRBD2. Specimen: peripheral blood mononuclear cells (PBMCs), collected at new diagnosis, from a patient treated with antithyroid drugs. The CDR3 DNA follows: TGCGCCAGCCGGGGGGTCGCATCCTACGAGCAGTACTTC. Translated: CASRGVASYEQYF.